These T cell receptor beta chains were read from a single sample in a study of CD8+ T cells in alopecia areata. The assay was immunoSEQ multiplex PCR, and TCRdb's table has in-frame clones only and misses some. The sample shows under 150,000 clones, 50% to 65% of them seen only once. The source material was CD4+ T cells sorted from blood, sampled at week 24, from a patient treated with tofacitinib. The receptor set was obtained from a human donor with alopecia areata. CDR3s include the opening cysteine and the closing phenylalanine or tryptophan. D genes are given only for firm matches. A row's size may be missing; if present it is once, few, many or a size class.

TRBV6-5,.,TRBJ1-2,.,TGTGCCAGCAGTCGCCGGGGGGGAGGCTACACCTTC,CASSRRGGGYTF
TRBV6-5,TRBD2,TRBJ2-1,.,TGTGCCAGCAGTTTCTCTAGCGGGGGGGCCTACAATGAGCAGTTCTTC,CASSFSSGGAYNEQFF
TRBV7-7,TRBD1,TRBJ2-1,.,TGTGCTAGCAGCCCTAACCAGGGGGCGGTGGGGGCCTATGAGCAGTTCTTC,CASSPNQGAVGAYEQFF
TRBV11-2,TRBD1,TRBJ1-4,few,TGTGCCAGCAGCGCCGGGACAGGGCGTAATGAAAAACTGTTTTTT,CASSAGTGRNEKLFF
TRBV7-2,.,TRBJ2-7,.,TGTGCCAGCAGCTTCTCCTACGAGCAGTACTTC,CASSFSYEQYF
TRBV9,TRBD1,TRBJ1-1,few,TGTGCCAGCAGCAGGGGGCTGAACACTGAAGCTTTCTTT,CASSRGLNTEAFF
TRBV7-8,.,TRBJ2-2,.,TGTGCCAGCAGCTTGGACAGACGGAACACCGGGGAGCTGTTTTTT,CASSLDRRNTGELFF
TRBV6-1,.,TRBJ1-1,.,TGTGCCAGCAGTGAGGGTCTACCGGGACAAGAAGCTTTCTTT,CASSEGLPGQEAFF
TRBV9,.,TRBJ2-2,few,TGTGCCAGCAGCGTAGTGGGTTCTAACACCGGGGAGCTGTTTTTT,CASSVVGSNTGELFF
TRBV30,TRBD1,TRBJ2-2,.,TGTGCCGTGGACAGGCTAAACACCGGGGAGCTGTTTTTT,CAVDRLNTGELFF
TRBV29-1,.,TRBJ1-1,few,TGCAGCGCTAAGGGCAGTATGAACACTGAAGCTTTCTTT,CSAKGSMNTEAFF
TRBV5-1,.,TRBJ1-2,few,TGCGCCAGCAGCTTGGCCTCTGGGACACGTTTCTATGGCTACACCTTC,CASSLASGTRFYGYTF
TRBV29-1,.,TRBJ2-3,few,TGCAGCGTTGAAGATGCGTACGAGTATTTT,CSVEDAYEYF
TRBV7-8,.,TRBJ1-5,.,TGTGCCAGCAGCTTAGAGGCAGGGTTCAATCAGCCCCAGCATTTT,CASSLEAGFNQPQHF
TRBV29-1,TRBD1,TRBJ1-1,.,TGCAGCACGGGACAGGGGACCCCCGAAGCTTTCTTT,CSTGQGTPEAFF
TRBV2,.,TRBJ2-3,.,TGTGCCAGCAGTGTCTCGGGGGTTAGAACAGATACGCAGTATTTT,CASSVSGVRTDTQYF
TRBV29-1,.,TRBJ2-3,.,TGCGCAACTAGCACAGATACGCAGTATTTT,CATSTDTQYF
TRBV9,TRBD2,TRBJ2-1,.,TGTGCCAGCCAAAGCGGGGGGAAGGGTGAGCAGTTCTTC,CASQSGGKGEQFF
TRBV5-1,.,TRBJ2-1,.,TGCGCCAGCAGCTCAGAGAATGAGCAGTTCTTC,CASSSENEQFF
TRBV27,.,TRBJ2-1,.,TGTGCCAGTCAGAAACCTCAGATAGGCAGCTCTGACTACAATGAGCAGTTCTTC,CASQKPQIGSSDYNEQFF
TRBV19,TRBD1,TRBJ2-1,.,TGTGCCAGTAGGGTGGACAGGGGGCCCTACAATGAGCAGTTCTTC,CASRVDRGPYNEQFF
TRBV6-6,.,TRBJ2-2,.,TGTGCCAGCACTAGGGACCGAAACACCGGGGAGCTGTTTTTT,CASTRDRNTGELFF
TRBV7-2,.,TRBJ1-1,.,TGTGCCAGCAGCTTAGGATACGGATCCCTAGGCACTGAAGCTTTCTTT,CASSLGYGSLGTEAFF
TRBV5-1,.,TRBJ2-1,.,TGCGCCAGCAGCTTGGGACAGAGCTCCTACAATGAGCAGTTCTTC,CASSLGQSSYNEQFF
TRBV6-9,TRBD1,TRBJ1-1,.,TGTGCCAGCAGGGACCGTGACAGGGGGCTAAGAGCTTTCTTC,CASRDRDRGLRAFF
TRBV13,TRBD2,TRBJ2-7,few,TGTGCCAGCAGCCCCTCCGACGGGACTAGTCGGCAGTACTTC,CASSPSDGTSRQYF
TRBV10-2,TRBD1,TRBJ2-7,.,TGCGCCAGCAGTACCTACAGGGGTACCTCTCACTACGAGCAGTACTTC,CASSTYRGTSHYEQYF
TRBV29-1,.,TRBJ1-2,few,TGCAGCGCTGACAGGAACTATGGCTACACCTTC,CSADRNYGYTF
TRBV29-1,TRBD1,TRBJ1-6,few,TGCAGCGTCGGGACAGGCCTCCTGGAGCCCCTCCACTTT,CSVGTGLLEPLHF
TRBV10-3,.,TRBJ1-6,.,TGTGCCATCAGTGAGTCCACAGGGTCTAATTCACCCCTCCACTTT,CAISESTGSNSPLHF
TRBV7-2,TRBD2,TRBJ2-5,.,TGTGCCAGCAGCCCAAGTAGTGGGGGGAGGGAGTCCCAGTACTTC,CASSPSSGGRESQYF
TRBV29-1,.,TRBJ1-1,.,TGCAGCGTTTTCCCCCGGACAGCGGTGGGGAATGAAGCTTTCTTT,CSVFPRTAVGNEAFF
TRBV15,.,TRBJ2-2,once,TGTGCCACCAGCAACCCCCGAAATTCGAACACCGGGGAGCTGTTTTTT,CATSNPRNSNTGELFF
TRBV14,.,TRBJ2-5,.,TGTGCCAGCAGCCTGGGAGAGACCCAGTACTTC,CASSLGETQYF
TRBV29-1,TRBD1,TRBJ1-1,few,TGCAGCGTCAAACAGGGGGGGAACACTGAAGCTTTCTTT,CSVKQGGNTEAFF
TRBV7-9,TRBD2,TRBJ2-5,few,TGTGCCAGCAGCCCCCGACCTAGCGGGGGGGAGACCCAGTACTTC,CASSPRPSGGETQYF
TRBV7-2,TRBD1,TRBJ2-5,.,TGTGCCAGCAGCTCCTCCGGACAGGGGAAAGAGACCCAGTACTTC,CASSSSGQGKETQYF
TRBV5-1,TRBD1,TRBJ1-2,.,TGCGCCAGCAGCACACAGGGGGCGCCCGATGGCTACACCTTC,CASSTQGAPDGYTF
TRBV19,.,TRBJ2-3,once,TGTGCCAGTAGTATCGTGGGGGGGCCGGATACGCAGTATTTT,CASSIVGGPDTQYF
TRBV23-1,TRBD1,TRBJ1-5,few,TGCGCCAGGACAACTCAGGGGGCGAGTCAGCCCCAGCATTTT,CARTTQGASQPQHF
TRBV5-4,.,TRBJ2-7,.,TGTGCCAGCAGCCTCGGGACTGGGGGGTCGGGTCGCGAGCAGTACTTC,CASSLGTGGSGREQYF
TRBV7-9,.,TRBJ1-2,.,TGTGCCAGCAGCTCCACAGGGAGGCTAGGGCATGGCTACACCTTC,CASSSTGRLGHGYTF
TRBV7-9,TRBD1,TRBJ2-5,.,TGTGCCAGCACTCCGGGACAGGGGAACCCACAAGAGACCCAGTACTTC,CASTPGQGNPQETQYF
TRBV29-1,.,TRBJ2-3,few,TGCAGCGGCCGACCGACCACAGATACGCAGTATTTT,CSGRPTTDTQYF
TRBV25-1,TRBD1,TRBJ1-2,.,TGTGCCAGCAGTGATTCCGGGACAGCTTATGGCTACACCTTC,CASSDSGTAYGYTF
TRBV14,.,TRBJ1-6,few,TGTGCCAGCAGCCGACAGCATAATTCACCCCTCCACTTT,CASSRQHNSPLHF
TRBV7-9,.,TRBJ2-7,few,TGTGCCAGCAGCGCAACTAGTTTCGAGCAGTACTTC,CASSATSFEQYF
TRBV29-1,.,TRBJ2-5,.,TGCAGCGGGGGGGACTGGAGTCAAGAGACCCAGTACTTC,CSGGDWSQETQYF
TRBV7-9,.,TRBJ2-7,.,TGTGCCAGCAGCTCTCAGGGTGGAATTAACTACGAGCAGTACTTC,CASSSQGGINYEQYF
TRBV4-2,.,TRBJ1-2,.,TGTGCCAGCAGCCAAGAAGGACAGACAACCTATGGCTACACCTTC,CASSQEGQTTYGYTF
TRBV2,TRBD2,TRBJ2-5,few,TGTGCCAGCCAGCGGGGGGGCCGGGAGACCCAGTACTTC,CASQRGGRETQYF
TRBV29-1,.,TRBJ1-6,.,TGCAGCGTCCTGACTGATATTAATTCACCCCTCCACTTT,CSVLTDINSPLHF
TRBV4-1,TRBD1,TRBJ1-1,.,TGCGCCAGCAGCCACCTGGGACAGGGGAGCCCTGAAGCTTTCTTT,CASSHLGQGSPEAFF
TRBV10-3,TRBD1,TRBJ1-2,.,TGTGCCATCAGTGGTGGGCCTAGGACAGGGGCCGCCTATGGCTACACCTTC,CAISGGPRTGAAYGYTF
TRBV29-1,.,TRBJ2-7,.,TGCAGCGTGCATGACAGGTCGTACGAGCAGTACTTC,CSVHDRSYEQYF
TRBV11-2,.,TRBJ2-6,.,TGTGCCAGCACCCTCCTCTCGGCCAACGTCCTGACTTTC,CASTLLSANVLTF
TRBV29-1,.,TRBJ1-2,.,TGCAGCGCTCTAGGCTATGGCTACACCTTC,CSALGYGYTF
TRBV7-9,TRBD1,TRBJ1-2,.,TGTGCCAGCAGCTTGACAGGGGGGTTAAGTACCTTC,CASSLTGGLSTF
TRBV5-1,.,TRBJ1-2,.,TGCGCCAGCAGCCTGCAGGGTGCGGATGGCTACACCTTC,CASSLQGADGYTF
TRBV10-3,.,TRBJ1-6,.,TGTGCCATCAGTGAGTTGCCCGGGAGCTCCTATAATTCACCCCTCCACTTT,CAISELPGSSYNSPLHF